The entry below gives a single T cell receptor (beta chain) sequence along with its context. The antigen remains unidentified. The method was immunoSEQ multiplex PCR; TCRdb's version includes in-frame clones alone and lacks a portion of them. This table has some 97,000 clones, 85% to 90% appearing once. Germline V gene lookup returns CDR1 ENHRY and CDR2 SYGVKD. Trimming removed 0 bases from V and 0 bases from J, with 18 bases in between. The CDR3 length is 19 residues. The source of the sample is a study of T cell responses to AZD1222 COVID-19 vaccine. The wider study: Pooling of second doses given at about 4 or about 12 weeks was done.

Points from the study as a whole: Donor demographics were predominantly white British with a female majority; clonal diversity may be underestimated.

The input for sequencing was peripheral blood, taken on day 0 of AZD1222 vaccination. The chain recombines TRBV10-3 with TRBJ1-5; the D is unclear. The receptor was isolated from an adult in good health. The CDR3 region has the DNA TGTGCCATCAGTGAGTCCGCGACGGATGACCTATATAGCAATCAGCCCCAGCATTTT. Its protein is CAISESATDDLYSNQPQHF.